This T cell receptor (beta chain) was profiled in a study of vaccination and CD4 T cells after COVID-19. Sequencing of DNA taken from cultured CD4+ T cells relied on the Oncomine TCR Beta short-read assay. One entry per CDR3 protein, called by TCRdb with MiXCR from the PCR reads. Here the sample spans almost 7,500 distinct CDR3 sequences, 35% to 40% being singletons. On this clonotype itself: The antigen remains unidentified.

Treatment denoted: roughly 11-day PBMC culture with coronavirus spike peptide pools or control peptides (ViraFEST assay). The unexposed donor provided CD4+ T cells, which were taken before the COVID-19 pandemic (2011-2018). In the ViraFEST assay, peptide-pool expansion preceded TCR sequencing of expanded clonotypes. CDR1 is SGHNT and CDR2 is YYREEE in the germline V gene (reference sequence). The CDR3 sequence is 21 residues long. The V and J ends lost 5 bases and 1 base, in that order; junction bases with no gene match: 22. Regarding the study as a whole: In convalescent patients, a median around 87% of post-vaccine SARS-CoV-2-reactive clones appeared only after vaccination.

The source is a human donor in good health. The chain has TRBV5-4 and TRBJ2-3; 10 bases fit TRBD1. Sample: CD4+ T cells from blood, cultured in vitro. The CDR3 DNA follows: TGTGCCAGCAGTTCGGGGCTTACTTGGGACAGGGGACCTGGGGGCACAGATACGCAGTATTTT. It specifies CASSSGLTWDRGPGGTDTQYF.